The clone carrying this TCR beta chain was detected only a few times. TCRdb itself ran the 5' RACE reads through MiXCR, one entry per CDR3 protein. The sample has 60,000 to 90,000 distinct CDR3 sequences, around 7.8% seen once. CDR3 length equals 15 residues. CDR1 and CDR2 from the germline V gene are SGHTA and FQGNSA. J was trimmed by 2 bases and V by 4 bases; bases with no gene match: 6. The source of the sample is a study of spatial heterogeneity in lung cancer. Whole-study context: Beta-chain sequences were consistently detected more often than alpha-chain sequences.

Noted time point: sample taken at primary tumor resection. The donors comprised some 78 untreated early-stage non-small cell lung cancer patients. Here the sequenced sample was PBMCs, taken at surgery. The chain combines TRBV7-2 with TRBJ2-3, with 7 bases fitting TRBD2. The clonotype comes from a male donor with early-stage non-small cell lung cancer. The CDR3 DNA reads as TGTGCCAGCAGCTCAGCTAGCGGATACACAGATACGCAGTATTTT. This codes for CASSSASGYTDTQYF.